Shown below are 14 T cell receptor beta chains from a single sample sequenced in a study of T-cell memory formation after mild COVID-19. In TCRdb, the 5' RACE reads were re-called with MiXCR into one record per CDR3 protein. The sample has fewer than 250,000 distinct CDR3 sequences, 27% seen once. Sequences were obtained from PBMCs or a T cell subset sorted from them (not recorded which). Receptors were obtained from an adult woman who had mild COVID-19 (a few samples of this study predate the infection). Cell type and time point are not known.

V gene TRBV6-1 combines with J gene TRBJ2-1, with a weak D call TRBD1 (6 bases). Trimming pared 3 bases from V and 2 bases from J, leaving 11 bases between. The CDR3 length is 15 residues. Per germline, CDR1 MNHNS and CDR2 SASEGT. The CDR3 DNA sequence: TGTGCCAGCAGTGACTACAGGGCCCCCTACAATGAGCAGTTCTTC. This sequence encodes CASSDYRAPYNEQFF.

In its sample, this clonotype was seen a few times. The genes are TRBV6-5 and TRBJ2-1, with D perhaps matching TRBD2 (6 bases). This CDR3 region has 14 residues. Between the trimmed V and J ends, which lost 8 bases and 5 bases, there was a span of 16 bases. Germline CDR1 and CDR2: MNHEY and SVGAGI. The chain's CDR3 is CASAPGTENNEQFF. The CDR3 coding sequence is TGTGCCAGCGCGCCCGGGACTGAGAACAATGAGCAGTTCTTC.

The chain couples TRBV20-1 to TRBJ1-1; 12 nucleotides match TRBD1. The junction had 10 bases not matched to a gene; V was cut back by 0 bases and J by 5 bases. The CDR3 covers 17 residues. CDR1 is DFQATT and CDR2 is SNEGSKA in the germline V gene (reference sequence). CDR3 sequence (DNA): TGCAGTGCTAGAGATATGGGGACAGGGGGCTTGAGGACTGAAGCTTTCTTT. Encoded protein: CSARDMGTGGLRTEAFF.

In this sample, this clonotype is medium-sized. CDR3: CASSPRTAAGRTTPDTQYF. In nucleotides, the CDR3 is TGTGCCAGCAGCCCTAGGACAGCTGCCGGGCGGACTACCCCAGATACGCAGTATTTT. The chain links TRBV7-9 to TRBJ2-3, with D perhaps assigned TRBD1 or TRBD2 (6 bases each). The CDR3 is made up of 19 amino acids. Trimming removed 5 bases from V and 4 bases from J, with 28 bases in between. Germline CDR1 SEHNR, CDR2 FQNEAQ (reference sequence).

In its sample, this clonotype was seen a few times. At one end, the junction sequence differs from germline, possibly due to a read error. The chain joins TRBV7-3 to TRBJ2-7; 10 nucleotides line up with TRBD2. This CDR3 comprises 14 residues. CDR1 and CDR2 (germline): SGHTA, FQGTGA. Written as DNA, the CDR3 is TGTGCCAGCAGCATTAGCGGGGGGTTCTACGACCAGTACTTC. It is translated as CASSISGGFYDQYF.

The DNA of the CDR3 is TGTGCCAGCATTCTCGACCCGGGACAGGGAACTGAAGCTTTCTTT. Protein sequence: CASILDPGQGTEAFF. The chain has TRBV7-6 and TRBJ1-1; 9 nucleotides match TRBD1. CDR3 length: 15 amino acids. Germline CDR1 is SGHVS and CDR2 is FNYEAQ. V lost 7 bases, J lost 5 bases, and 11 bases stayed unmatched. Based on the CDR3 plus reference TRBV7-6 and TRBJ1-1, the full variable domain is GAGVSQSPRYKVTKRGQDVALRCDPISGHVSLYWYRQALGQGPEFLTYFNYEAQQDKSGLPNDRFSAERPEGSISTLTIQRTEQRDSAMYRCASILDPGQGTEAFFGQGTRLTVV.

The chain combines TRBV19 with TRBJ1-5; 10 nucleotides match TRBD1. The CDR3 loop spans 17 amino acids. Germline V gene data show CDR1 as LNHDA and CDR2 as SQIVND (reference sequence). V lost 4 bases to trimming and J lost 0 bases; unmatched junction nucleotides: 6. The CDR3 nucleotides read TGTGCCAGTAGTAAGACAGGGGGCGAACATAGCAATCAGCCCCAGCATTTT. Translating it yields CASSKTGGEHSNQPQHF.

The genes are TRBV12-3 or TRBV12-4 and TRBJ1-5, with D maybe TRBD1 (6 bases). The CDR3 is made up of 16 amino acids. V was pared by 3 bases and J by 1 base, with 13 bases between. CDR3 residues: CASSFSLGASNQPQHF. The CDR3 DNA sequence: TGTGCCAGCAGTTTTTCACTGGGGGCAAGCAATCAGCCCCAGCATTTT.

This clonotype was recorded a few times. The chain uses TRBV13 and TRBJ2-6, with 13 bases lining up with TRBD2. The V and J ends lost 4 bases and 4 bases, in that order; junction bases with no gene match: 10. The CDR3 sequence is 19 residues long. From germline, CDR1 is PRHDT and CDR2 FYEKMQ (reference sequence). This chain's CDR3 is CASSSPGLAGRRGANVLTF. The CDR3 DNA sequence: TGTGCCAGCAGCTCTCCGGGACTAGCGGGGCGCAGGGGGGCCAACGTCCTGACTTTC.

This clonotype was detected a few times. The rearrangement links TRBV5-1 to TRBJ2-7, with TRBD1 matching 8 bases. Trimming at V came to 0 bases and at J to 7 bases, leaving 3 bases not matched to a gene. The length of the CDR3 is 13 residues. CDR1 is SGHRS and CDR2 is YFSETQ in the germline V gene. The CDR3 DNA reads TGCGCCAGCAGCTTGGTTGGGACAGGAGAGCAGTACTTC. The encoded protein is CASSLVGTGEQYF.

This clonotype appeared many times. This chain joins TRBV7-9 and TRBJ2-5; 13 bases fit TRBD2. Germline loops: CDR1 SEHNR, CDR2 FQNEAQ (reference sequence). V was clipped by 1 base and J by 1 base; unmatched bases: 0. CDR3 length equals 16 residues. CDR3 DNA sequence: TGTGCCAGCAGCTTAGGGACTAGCGGGGGCCAAGAGACCCAGTACTTC. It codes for CASSLGTSGGQETQYF.

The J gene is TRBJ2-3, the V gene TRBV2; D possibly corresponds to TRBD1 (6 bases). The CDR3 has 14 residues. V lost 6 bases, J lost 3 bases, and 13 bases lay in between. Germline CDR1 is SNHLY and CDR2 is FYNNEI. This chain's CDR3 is CASRRQEGTDTQYF. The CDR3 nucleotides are TGTGCCAGCAGACGACAGGAAGGGACAGATACGCAGTATTTT. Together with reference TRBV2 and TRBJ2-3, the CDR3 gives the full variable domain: EPEVTQTPSHQVTQMGQEVILRCVPISNHLYFYWYRQILGQKVEFLVSFYNNEISEKSEIFDDQFSVERPDGSNFTLKIRSTKLEDSAMYFCASRRQEGTDTQYFGPGTRLTVL.

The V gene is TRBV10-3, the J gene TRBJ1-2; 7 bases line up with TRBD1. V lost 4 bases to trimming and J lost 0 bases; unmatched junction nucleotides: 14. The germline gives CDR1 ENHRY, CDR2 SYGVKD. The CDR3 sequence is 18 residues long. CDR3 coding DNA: TGTGCCATCAGTGCCTCAGGGGGACAACCATCTTCTAACTATGGCTACACCTTC. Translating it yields CAISASGGQPSSNYGYTF.

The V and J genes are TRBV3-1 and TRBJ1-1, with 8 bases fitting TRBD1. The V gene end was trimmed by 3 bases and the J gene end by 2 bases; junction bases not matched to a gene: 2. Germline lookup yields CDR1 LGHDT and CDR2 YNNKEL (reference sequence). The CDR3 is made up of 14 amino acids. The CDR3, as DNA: TGTGCCAGCAGCCACGGACAGGGTAACACTGAAGCTTTCTTT. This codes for CASSHGQGNTEAFF. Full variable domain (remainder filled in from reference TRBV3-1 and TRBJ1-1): DTAVSQTPKYLVTQMGNDKSIKCEQNLGHDTMYWYKQDSKKFLKIMFSYNNKELIINETVPNRFSPKSPDKAHLNLHINSLELGDSAVYFCASSHGQGNTEAFFGQGTRLTVV.